This TCR beta chain derives from a study of blood T cell repertoires in COVID-19 (dated by TCRdb to between 2020 and 2021). The study in broad terms: Samples from collaborators originated in the United States, Italy and Spain and spanned both the acute and convalescent phases of COVID-19. The material from the prospective study consisted of cDNA or gDNA derived from T cells, B-cell-depleted T cells, or PBMCs. Deeply sampled blood TCRbeta repertoires from subjects exposed to, actively infected with, or recovered from COVID-19 were included in the dataset. The repertoires were released in a freely available public database intended as a resource for research on the immune response to SARS-CoV-2. The samples were drawn from two sources: the first 160 participants of the ongoing ImmuneRACE study, and 1,254 subjects contributed by 6 global collaborators. The sample metadata nearly always contained a de-identified subject ID, COVID-19 status, age in years and sex. Where HLA class I and class II types were available, the types were taken from metadata supplied by the sample provider, not from assay-based typing.

A note on this clone: Which antigen it targets is not known. No quality values exist for individual bases; no much larger clone is one base distant.

In Seattle, one collaborating source enrolled patients while the infection was active and tracked those patients longitudinally over the course of disease. The collaborating institutions used their own protocols to collect whole blood in K2EDTA tubes. For TCRbeta analysis, collaborators shipped samples in one of three forms: frozen whole blood, isolated PBMCs, or DNA extracted from either of those sample types. CDR1 and CDR2 are drawn from the germline V gene: KGHDR, SFDVKD. The V end loses 6 bases and the J end loses 0 bases, and a stretch of 10 bases separates them. The CDR3, cysteine through phenylalanine, is 15 amino acids long. The entry retains the CDR3 DNA only, 45 bases that are in frame from base 1. TCRbeta CDR3 regions were amplified from genomic DNA by means of the immunoSEQ Assay, a bias-controlled multiplex PCR. From the authors' description of their analysis: The number of nucleated cells in each sample was estimated from the amplification of reference gene primers within the assay. To quantify the absolute abundance of each unique TCRbeta CDR3 rearrangement, sequence reads were collapsed and filtered. For each sample, productive Simpson clonality was calculated by taking the square root of Simpson's diversity index across productive rearrangements. TCRdb took over this immuneACCESS table, retaining in-frame rearrangements with V and J assigned. Such tables are incomplete; in checked studies, under half of the missing clones stem from an unresolved V gene, and the remainder is unexplained. V and J calls and clone size are those listed in that table; D and trimming were worked out from the DNA. The sample profile shows about 170,000 clones; less than 90% of them were found once. Around 9.9% of the sample is taken by the ten largest.

Broad study findings and their caveats: The amount of clinical and demographic metadata varied by source and participant and was provided uncurated.

Sequencing input: peripheral blood. The clonotype was recovered from a woman aged 60 to 75 with COVID-19, enrolled during active disease. The chain links TRBV24-1 with TRBJ2-2; confidence is insufficient to name the D gene. The CDR3 region has the sequence CATSIGDANTGELFF. The base sequence is TGTGCCACCAGTATAGGAGACGCGAACACCGGGGAGCTGTTTTTT.